The clone carrying this T cell receptor beta chain appeared a few times. The germline V gene encodes CDR1 SGHVS and CDR2 FNYEAQ. V was clipped by 5 bases and J by 7 bases, with 10 bases between them. The CDR3 totals 12 residues. It was with a sample-barcoded 5' primer and a J-beta primer mix that a second PCR of roughly 7 to 12 cycles was run. TCRdb redid the calling of the 5' RACE reads with MiXCR, one entry per CDR3 protein. The table includes roughly 1.9 million distinct CDR3 sequences, around 40% detected once. The data derive from a study of blood T cells in healthy people across ages. The receptor was derived from a human donor in good health. Sequencing was carried out using blood. This chain links TRBV7-6 with TRBJ2-3; D is unclear. The CDR3 sequence: CASSQAENTQYF. Here the CDR3 DNA reads TGTGCCAGCAGCCAGGCAGAGAATACGCAGTATTTT.